The rows below give T cell receptor beta chains drawn from one sample of a study of shared clonotypes between healthy human individuals. The table came from immunoSEQ multiplex PCR; TCRdb's copy has only in-frame clones and leaves some out. The sample yields millions of clones, roughly 94% seen once. Sequencing was done on a sample of naive CD4+ T cells sorted from blood. The receptors were sampled from a man aged 18 to 35 in good health. The CDR3 runs from the conserved cysteine through the conserved F or W. The D gene is left open where the match is weak. Clone size, where shown, is once, few, many, or a class for clones that have expanded.

D gene,clone size,CDR3 length,V gene,J gene,CDR3 protein,CDR3 DNA
-,-,15,TRBV5-6,TRBJ1-5,CASSLGQVSNQPQHF,TGTGCCAGCAGCTTGGGGCAGGTTAGCAATCAGCCCCAGCATTTT
-,-,14,TRBV7-9,TRBJ2-1,CASSPGRYGDEQFF,TGTGCCAGCAGCCCAGGGCGCTACGGCGATGAGCAGTTCTTC
TRBD2,-,14,TRBV2,TRBJ2-7,CASSDGRGGYEQYF,TGTGCCAGCAGTGACGGGCGGGGGGGCTACGAGCAGTACTTC
-,-,12,TRBV18,TRBJ2-1,CASSPRINEQFF,TGTGCCAGCTCACCTCGAATAAATGAGCAGTTCTTC
TRBD1,-,16,TRBV7-8,TRBJ2-4,CASSTWTGESKNIQYF,TGTGCCAGCAGCACCTGGACAGGGGAGTCCAAAAACATTCAGTACTTC
-,-,14,TRBV30,TRBJ1-2,CAWSVGTGVYGYTF,TGTGCCTGGAGTGTAGGAACAGGTGTCTATGGCTACACCTTC
TRBD1,-,17,TRBV6-1,TRBJ2-5,CASSAGTGGNVGETQYF,TGTGCCAGCAGTGCGGGGACAGGGGGGAACGTAGGGGAGACCCAGTACTTC
-,-,14,TRBV5-3,TRBJ2-3,CARSLTKCTDTQYF,TGTGCCAGAAGCTTGACCAAATGCACAGATACGCAGTATTTT
-,-,16,TRBV4-2,TRBJ1-2,CASSQEISGGLYGYTF,TGTGCCAGCAGCCAAGAAATATCGGGAGGTCTCTATGGCTACACCTTC
-,-,17,TRBV5-4,TRBJ1-2,CASSYGAGLTTNYGYTF,TGTGCCAGCAGCTACGGAGCAGGACTCACTACCAACTATGGCTACACCTTC
TRBD2,-,18,TRBV27,TRBJ2-3,CASSFKVAGGISTDTQYF,TGTGCCAGCAGTTTTAAAGTAGCGGGGGGGATAAGCACAGATACGCAGTATTTT
-,once,15,TRBV6-4,TRBJ2-3,CASRENQGNTDTQYF,TGTGCCAGCCGAGAGAACCAGGGGAACACAGATACGCAGTATTTT
-,-,12,TRBV10-3,TRBJ2-7,CAISGLSYEQYF,TGTGCCATCAGTGGGTTAAGCTACGAGCAGTACTTC
-,-,13,TRBV10-3,TRBJ1-1,CAISRATNTEAFF,TGTGCCATCAGTCGGGCCACTAACACTGAAGCTTTCTTT
-,-,12,TRBV27,TRBJ2-7,CASSLSPGEQYF,TGTGCCAGCAGTTTATCGCCCGGCGAGCAGTACTTC
-,-,14,TRBV6-1,TRBJ1-4,CASSAEDRSEKLFF,TGTGCCAGCAGTGCGGAAGACAGGAGTGAAAAACTGTTTTTT
TRBD1,-,14,TRBV27,TRBJ2-7,CAIRSQGMSYEQYF,TGTGCCATCCGCTCACAGGGGATGTCCTACGAGCAGTACTTC
-,-,13,TRBV6-6,TRBJ1-5,CASRDYSNQPQHF,TGTGCCAGCCGGGATTATAGCAATCAGCCCCAGCATTTT
-,-,15,TRBV27,TRBJ1-6,CASSLGSLGNSPLHF,TGTGCCAGCAGTTTAGGTAGTTTAGGCAATTCACCCCTCCACTTT
TRBD1,-,17,TRBV5-4,TRBJ1-6,CASSPPPGQGDGSPLHF,TGTGCCAGCAGCCCCCCACCGGGACAGGGAGATGGTTCACCCCTCCACTTT
TRBD2,-,15,TRBV29-1,TRBJ2-1,CSVQKTSGSYNEQFF,TGCAGCGTTCAAAAGACTAGCGGCTCTTACAATGAGCAGTTCTTC
-,-,16,TRBV11-2,TRBJ2-3,CASSPQPRGSTDTQYF,TGTGCCAGCAGCCCCCAACCTCGGGGTAGCACAGATACGCAGTATTTT